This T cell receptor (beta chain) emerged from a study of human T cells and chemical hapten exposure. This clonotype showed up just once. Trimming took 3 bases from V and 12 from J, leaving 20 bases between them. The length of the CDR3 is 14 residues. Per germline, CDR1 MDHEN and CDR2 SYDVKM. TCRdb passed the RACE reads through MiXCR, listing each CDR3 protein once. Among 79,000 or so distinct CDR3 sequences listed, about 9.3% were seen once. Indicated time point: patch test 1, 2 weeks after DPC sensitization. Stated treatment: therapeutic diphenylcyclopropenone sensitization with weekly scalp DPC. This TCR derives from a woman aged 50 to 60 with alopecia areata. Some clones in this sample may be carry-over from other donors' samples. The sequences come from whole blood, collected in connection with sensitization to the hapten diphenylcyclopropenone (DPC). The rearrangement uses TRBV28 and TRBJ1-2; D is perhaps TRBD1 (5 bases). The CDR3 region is CASSFLGLRRGDTF. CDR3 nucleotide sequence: TGTGCCAGCAGTTTCTTGGGACTCCGACGGGGCGACACCTTC.